This TCR beta chain appears in the sequencing data of a study of cytomegalovirus exposure and HLA in healthy donors. This table comes from immunoSEQ multiplex PCR, and its TCRdb copy is limited to in-frame clones, with some not included. The sample consists of 150,000 to 200,000 clones, 84% of them appearing once. These donors were members of the 120-subject validation cohort, a group separate from the roughly 670-subject first cohort. Study-wide points: The finding came from a later analysis; first-cohort TCR clusters tended to co-occur in the 90 to 150 validation repertoires. Using the classifier, cytomegalovirus status was reportedly diagnosed with high specificity and sensitivity. Cytomegalovirus-associated status was assigned to more than 150 TCR beta chains.

V shed 5 bases and J 3 bases; nucleotides not matched to a gene: 8. The germline V gene has CDR1 SEHNR and CDR2 FQNEAQ (reference sequence). This CDR3 has 15 amino acids. About this clone itself: Its target is not known.

The chain has TRBV7-9 and TRBJ1-2; the match to TRBD1 covers 8 bases. Source material: PBMCs. The TCR originated in a man aged 30 to 45 in good health and CMV-seropositive. CDR3 DNA sequence: TGTGCCAGCAGCCCTGAGGACAGGGTAGACTATGGCTACACCTTC. Residues: CASSPEDRVDYGYTF.